This entry concerns a single T cell receptor beta chain. The data derive from a study of PD-L1 blockade in urothelial cancer. Study details: Before enrollment, 0 to 3 chemotherapy regimens had been given to patients. Once treatment had started, blood was analyzed at 3 weeks (second dose) and again at 6 weeks.

Time point reported: pretreatment peripheral blood. The method was immunoSEQ multiplex PCR; TCRdb's version includes in-frame clones alone and lacks a portion of them. The table has tens of thousands of clones, 81% seen once. The germline V gene has CDR1 SGHAT and CDR2 FQDESV (reference sequence). The length of the CDR3 is 13 residues. The junction had 3 bases not matched to a gene; V was cut back by 5 bases and J by 5 bases. The receptor's source is a man aged 70-80 years with urothelial cancer. The sequencing here drew on PBMCs, taken around atezolizumab (anti-PD-L1) treatment. This chain joins TRBV11-1 and TRBJ1-5; 7 nucleotides agree with TRBD1. The CDR3 loop is CASSLDRDQPQHF. CDR3 nucleotides: TGTGCCAGCAGCCTAGACAGGGATCAGCCCCAGCATTTT.